Listed below are T cell receptor beta chains from one sample, sequenced in a study of post-analysis software for immune sequencing data. TCRdb ran MiXCR on the PCR reads and lists one entry per CDR3 protein. The sample has hundreds of thousands of distinct CDR3 sequences; roughly 46% are singletons. Sequenced material: blood. All receptors derive from a girl between 10 and 17 years old with multiple sclerosis. The CDR3 runs from the conserved cysteine through the conserved F or W. The D gene is left open where the match is weak. The size of a clone is reported for some rows only, either as once, few or many, or as a class for expanded clones.

clone_size	j_call	v_call	d_call	cdr3_nt	cdr3_aa
NA	TRBJ2-7	TRBV5-1	NA	TGCGCCAGCAGCGAGACAGCCTACGAGCAGTACTTC	CASSETAYEQYF
NA	TRBJ1-2	TRBV25-1	TRBD1	TGTGCCAGCAGTGATGCGACAGGGGCGACGTTATATGGCTACACCTTC	CASSDATGATLYGYTF
few	TRBJ2-1	TRBV5-1	NA	TGCGCCAGCAGCTATGAGTCCCAACAGGGGCAGTTCTTC	CASSYESQQGQFF
few	TRBJ2-7	TRBV9	TRBD2	TGTGCCAGCAGCGTAGAGGCTGCGGGAGCTCCAGGAGAGCAGTACTTC	CASSVEAAGAPGEQYF
many	TRBJ2-7	TRBV7-9	TRBD1	TGTGCCAGCAGCTCCGTCCCGGGACAGGGCCCCCTTCCCTACGAGCAGTACTTC	CASSSVPGQGPLPYEQYF
NA	TRBJ2-1	TRBV20-1	TRBD2	TGCAGTGCTCGTAGCGGGGGGGGTTACAATGAGCAGTTCTTC	CSARSGGGYNEQFF
few	TRBJ1-2	TRBV27	TRBD1	TGTGCCAGCAGTCCCCAGGACAGGGGGCCTGGCTACACCTTC	CASSPQDRGPGYTF
few	TRBJ2-1	TRBV20-1	NA	TGCAGTGCCAGAAACCGGGACTTACCTTACAATGAGCAGTTCTTC	CSARNRDLPYNEQFF
NA	TRBJ1-5	TRBV28	NA	TGTGCCAGCAGTACAGGCAATCAGCCCCAGCATTTT	CASSTGNQPQHF
NA	TRBJ2-1	TRBV7-9	NA	TGTGCCAGCAGCTTGACTACGCGGTCCGATGAGCAGTTCTTC	CASSLTTRSDEQFF
NA	TRBJ2-7	TRBV27	TRBD1	TGTGCCAGCAGTTCCTCGGGACAGGGACCTTCTTACTTGTACGAGCAGTACTTC	CASSSSGQGPSYLYEQYF
NA	TRBJ1-1	TRBV25-1	NA	TGTGCCAGCAGTGACCGAGGACGCGGGACTGAAGCTTTCTTT	CASSDRGRGTEAFF
once	TRBJ1-5	TRBV6-2/TRBV6-3	NA	TGTGCCAGCAGTTACGCGCTCGGCCGACCTGGGGATCAGCATTTT	CASSYALGRPGDQHF
NA	TRBJ2-6	TRBV7-3	NA	TGTGCCAGTACCTCTGGGGCCAACGTCCTGACTTTC	CASTSGANVLTF
NA	TRBJ1-5	TRBV28	NA	TGTGCCAGCAGTTTCGTTGTTTGGAGGGGCGATAGCAATCAGCCCCAGCATTTT	CASSFVVWRGDSNQPQHF
once	TRBJ1-6	TRBV28	NA	TGTGCCAGCAGGTCTGGACTGGATAATTCACCCCTCCACTTT	CASRSGLDNSPLHF
NA	TRBJ2-6	TRBV20-1	NA	TGCAGTGCTAGGGGGGGGGCGCGTTCTGGGGCCAACGTCCGGACTTTC	CSARGGARSGANVRTF
NA	TRBJ2-4	TRBV20-1	NA	TGCAGTGCTAGGGACGGATCCAAAAACATTCAGTACTTC	CSARDGSKNIQYF
few	TRBJ1-2	TRBV6-1	TRBD1	TGTGCCAGCAGTCCAGGGACAGACCGCCGATTTATCTATGGCTACACCTTC	CASSPGTDRRFIYGYTF
NA	TRBJ1-4	TRBV25-1	TRBD1	TGTGCCAGCAGTGAAACAGGCTCAGGGACAGGGCATGAAAAACTGTTTTTT	CASSETGSGTGHEKLFF
NA	TRBJ1-1	TRBV12-3/TRBV12-4	NA	TGTGCCAGCAGTTTAAAGGAAAACACTGAAGCTTTCTTT	CASSLKENTEAFF
NA	TRBJ2-7	TRBV13	TRBD2	TGTGCCAGCAGCTTTTACCGGGAGGGAGCCTACGAGCAGTACTTC	CASSFYREGAYEQYF
few	TRBJ2-7	TRBV4-1	TRBD1	TGCGCCAGCAGCCTTGGGACAGGGAGAATCTACGAGCAGTACTTC	CASSLGTGRIYEQYF
NA	TRBJ2-7	TRBV7-6	TRBD2	TGTGCCAGCAGCTTAGCAGCGGGAGACAATGAGCAGTACTTC	CASSLAAGDNEQYF
few	TRBJ2-1	TRBV6-5	TRBD1	TGTGCCAGCAGTTACTTACCGGGACAGGGGGCGCCGGGGCCTTCCTACAATGAGCAGTTCTTC	CASSYLPGQGAPGPSYNEQFF
NA	TRBJ2-7	TRBV7-7	NA	TGTGCTAGCAGCTTAGGCCCTGGACAGACCTACGAGCAGTACTTC	CASSLGPGQTYEQYF
few	TRBJ2-3	TRBV5-1	NA	TGCGCCAGCAGCCTTCTATCGGGAGTAGGAGATACGCAGTATTTT	CASSLLSGVGDTQYF
NA	TRBJ2-3	TRBV29-1	NA	TGCAGCGCAAAACTAGTGGGAGGCACAGATACGCAGTATTTT	CSAKLVGGTDTQYF
NA	TRBJ2-6	TRBV15	TRBD2	TGTGCCACCAGCAGAGAGGATGGACTAGCGGGCTCTGGGGCCAACGTCCTGACTTTC	CATSREDGLAGSGANVLTF
few	TRBJ1-4	TRBV7-9	TRBD1	TGTGCCAGCAGCCCTAGAGGGGGCTCTAATGAAAAACTGTTTTTT	CASSPRGGSNEKLFF
NA	TRBJ2-1	TRBV29-1	NA	TGCAGCGTTTCTGAGCAGTTCTTC	CSVSEQFF
once	TRBJ1-5	TRBV7-8	NA	TGTGCCAGCAGCTTAGCGGGAGCCTTCAATCAGCCCCAGCATTTT	CASSLAGAFNQPQHF
NA	TRBJ2-5	TRBV14	NA	TGTGCCAGCAGCCAACAGCAGGGGATATTTGAGACCCAGTACTTC	CASSQQQGIFETQYF
few	TRBJ1-2	TRBV7-2	TRBD1	TGTGCCAGCAGCTTCCCGGACAGGGGGGGTGGCTACACCTTC	CASSFPDRGGGYTF
NA	TRBJ1-4	TRBV18	NA	TGTGCCAGCTCACCGGCGGGGACTAATGAAAAACTGTTTTTT	CASSPAGTNEKLFF
few	TRBJ2-5	TRBV4-1	NA	TGCGCCAGCAGCCAAGCCGGATTTGGCAGGGGATTTGCAGAGACCCAGTACTTC	CASSQAGFGRGFAETQYF
NA	TRBJ2-1	TRBV6-6	TRBD1	TGTGCCAGCACTAATAACAGGGGAGAGGGCTACAATGAGCAGTTCTTC	CASTNNRGEGYNEQFF
NA	TRBJ2-1	TRBV5-6	TRBD2	TGTGCCAGCAGCTCGACTAGCGGTAATGAGCAGTTCTTC	CASSSTSGNEQFF
NA	TRBJ1-4	TRBV20-1	TRBD1	TGCAGTGCTAGAGATCAAACAGGGGCTGAAAAACTGTTTTTT	CSARDQTGAEKLFF
NA	TRBJ2-1	TRBV11-1	NA	TGTGCCAGCAGGAGGGGTGGAGAGCAGTTCTTC	CASRRGGEQFF
NA	TRBJ2-7	TRBV9	NA	TGTGCCAGCAGCCCTGCGGAGAAGGCTTCCTACGAGCAGTACTTC	CASSPAEKASYEQYF
NA	TRBJ1-2	TRBV11-2	TRBD1	TGTGCCAGCAGCTTAACGAGACAGGGGTATGACTACACCTTC	CASSLTRQGYDYTF
NA	TRBJ2-1	TRBV20-1	NA	TGCAGTGCTGCTCGGGGCTGGGACTACAATGAGCAGTTCTTC	CSAARGWDYNEQFF
NA	TRBJ2-1	TRBV20-1	NA	TGCAGTGCTAGGGCGGGACTGGAGAATGAGCAGTTCTTC	CSARAGLENEQFF
NA	TRBJ2-1	TRBV12-3/TRBV12-4	NA	TGTGCCAGCAGTTTTCGGGGTTCGACCTACAATGAGCAGTTCTTC	CASSFRGSTYNEQFF
NA	TRBJ2-7	TRBV9	NA	TGTGCCAGCAGCGTAGCGGGACACGAAGCCTACGAGCAGTACTTC	CASSVAGHEAYEQYF
once	TRBJ1-6	TRBV7-9	NA	TGTGCCAGCAGCCCGCCGTGGAGGGGGGATTCACCCCTCCACTTT	CASSPPWRGDSPLHF
few	TRBJ1-2	TRBV6-6	TRBD1	TGTGCCAGCTGGCTCCAGGGGGGAAACTATGGCTACACCTTC	CASWLQGGNYGYTF
NA	TRBJ2-1	TRBV27	NA	TGTGCCAGCAGGCTGAGCGTAAGCTCCTACAATGAGCAGTTCTTC	CASRLSVSSYNEQFF